This TCR beta chain appears in the sequencing data of a study of blood T cell repertoires in COVID-19. Original processing notes: How many nucleated cells were present was estimated from reference gene primer amplification. Sequenced by immunoSEQ multiplex PCR; TCRdb stores in-frame clones only, minus some. V and J calls and clone size are given by that table; D and trimming were obtained from the DNA. The table has approximately 100,000 clones, about nine tenths seen once. The V gene end was trimmed by 7 bases and the J gene end by 5 bases; junction bases not matched to a gene: 8. The CDR3 length is 13 residues. The germline V gene encodes CDR1 SQVTM and CDR2 ANQGSEA.

Sample: peripheral blood. This TCR was sampled from a man in his fifties or sixties with acute or convalescent COVID-19. V and J are TRBV29-1 and TRBJ1-5; 7 bases are a match to TRBD1. The CDR3: CSAQTGLYQPQHF. Written as DNA, the CDR3 is TGCAGCGCCCAGACAGGGCTTTATCAGCCCCAGCATTTT.